These 29 T cell receptor beta chains share one sample of origin, sequenced in a study of early T cells in non-severe SARS-CoV-2 infection (dated by TCRdb to 2020 to 2023). Library preparation employed 5' RACE. Sequencing instrument: NextSeq 500. TCRdb redid the processing of the public reads, applying fastp at Q25 and MiXCR, and retained in-frame beta chains. Each entry merges the rows of one CDR3 protein and shows their most common DNA and genes. The sample records tens of thousands of distinct CDR3 sequences, roughly 4% of which are singletons. Approximately 9.1% of the sample rests with the top ten. The sequenced sample consisted of whole blood. The receptors originated from an adult who was a healthcare worker with PCR-confirmed SARS-CoV-2 infection or an uninfected control (not recorded which).

The chain links TRBV15 to TRBJ1-2, with TRBD1 as a possible D gene (5 bases). Germline lookup yields CDR1 LNHNV and CDR2 YYDKDF (reference sequence). With 0 bases removed from V and 8 bases from J, the gap between germline ends came to 16 bases. The length of the CDR3 is 15 residues. In DNA form, the CDR3 reads TGTGCCACCAGCAGAGACCCCGGCAGGGATGGAGGCTACACCTTC. Its protein is CATSRDPGRDGGYTF.

This clonotype was observed many times. The V gene is TRBV18, the J gene TRBJ1-5, with D tentatively TRBD1 (5 bases). The CDR3 totals 15 residues. CDR1 is KGHSH and CDR2 is LQKENI in the germline V gene. Trimming pared 3 bases from V and 4 bases from J, leaving 13 bases between. CDR3 nucleotide sequence: TGTGCCAGCTCACCTACGGGACCCCCGAATCAGCCCCAGCATTTT. Translated: CASSPTGPPNQPQHF.

This clonotype has a count of ten or more. The J gene is TRBJ1-2, the V gene TRBV29-1, with D maybe TRBD1 (6 bases). The V gene's germline CDR1 is SQVTM and CDR2 ANQGSEA. V was pared by 5 bases and J by 8 bases, with 18 bases between. The CDR3 is made up of 13 amino acids. The CDR3 sequence: CSVSPLNRAGYTF. In DNA form, the CDR3 reads TGCAGCGTTTCCCCCCTGAACAGGGCCGGCTACACCTTC. Based on the CDR3 plus reference TRBV29-1 and TRBJ1-2, the full variable domain is SAVISQKPSRDICQRGTSLTIQCQVDSQVTMMFWYRQQPGQSLTLIATANQGSEATYESGFVIDKFPISRPNLTFSTLTVSNMSPEDSSIYLCSVSPLNRAGYTFGSGTRLTVV.

A single count supports this clonotype. V gene TRBV5-6 combines with J gene TRBJ2-7; 10 bases are a match to TRBD2. V shed 5 bases, J shed 7 bases, and the junction held 12 bases outside the gene matches. Germline V CDR1 and CDR2: SGHDT, YYEEEE. The CDR3 has 15 residues. The CDR3 is CASSQSLAGVFEQYF. The CDR3 DNA follows: TGTGCCAGCAGTCAATCTCTAGCGGGAGTCTTTGAGCAGTACTTC.

The chain recombines TRBV3-2 with TRBJ1-1; the D call of TRBD1 is as the table states it, not checked on the DNA. TRBV3-2 is a documented pseudogene. CDR3 size: 14 residues. Here the CDR3 DNA reads TGTGCCAGCAGCCCCAGGACAGGGGGCACTGAAGCTTTCTTT. This sequence encodes CASSPRTGGTEAFF.

The chain joins TRBV19 to TRBJ2-1; a possible D gene is TRBD2 (5 bases). This CDR3 region has 12 residues. V lost 6 bases and J lost 6, with 9 bases in between. CDR1 is LNHDA and CDR2 is SQIVND in the germline V gene (reference sequence). Here the CDR3 DNA reads TGTGCCAGTAGCGGACTCTTCAATGAGCAGTTCTTC. It specifies CASSGLFNEQFF. The full variable domain, with the rest looked up from reference TRBV19 and TRBJ2-1, is DGGITQSPKYLFRKEGQNVTLSCEQNLNHDAMYWYRQDPGQGLRLIYYSQIVNDFQKGDIAEGYSVSREKKESFPLTVTSAQKNPTAFYLCASSGLFNEQFFGPGTRLTVL.

Ten or more counts support this clonotype. The J gene is TRBJ2-7, the V gene TRBV3-1; D remains unclear. V lost 4 bases and J 6 bases, leaving 13 bases between the germline ends. CDR3 length equals 13 residues. Germline-derived CDR1 and CDR2 are LGHDT and YNNKEL (reference sequence). The CDR3 DNA reads TGTGCCAGCAGCCCCCCGGGCGTAGCCGAGCAGTACTTC. It yields the protein CASSPPGVAEQYF.

This clonotype appeared many times. V usage is TRBV20-1 and J usage is TRBJ2-3; the match to TRBD1 covers 11 bases. J gave up 6 bases and V 6 bases, and 14 bases lay outside the gene matches. CDR1 DFQATT and CDR2 SNEGSKA come from the germline V gene (reference sequence). The CDR3 is made up of 16 amino acids. The CDR3 loop reads CSANSFGQGASDTQYF. The CDR3 bases are TGCAGTGCCAATTCCTTCGGACAGGGGGCATCGGATACGCAGTATTTT.

This clonotype has at least ten counts. This chain connects TRBV27 to TRBJ2-3; 8 bases align to TRBD1. Trimming at V came to 3 bases and at J to 4 bases, leaving 3 bases not matched to a gene. This CDR3 is 14 amino acids long. Looked up from germline, CDR1 is MNHEY and CDR2 is SMNVEV (reference sequence). The CDR3 loop reads CASSLGQASDTQYF. The CDR3 bases are TGTGCCAGCAGTTTGGGACAGGCGTCAGATACGCAGTATTTT.

This clonotype was recorded many times. V gene TRBV12-3 or TRBV12-4 combines with J gene TRBJ2-3, with a weak D call TRBD2 (5 bases). V was cut by 7 bases and J by 0 bases, with 17 bases left in between. There are 16 residues in the CDR3. For the CDR3, the DNA is TGTGCCAGCAACCTACCGGGAACGGCTAGCACAGATACGCAGTATTTT. Protein sequence: CASNLPGTASTDTQYF.

This clonotype was observed many times. V is TRBV6-2 or TRBV6-3 and J is TRBJ2-5; no firm D call. Germline V gene sequence: CDR1 MNHEY, CDR2 SVGEGT. Trimming left V 0 bases short and J 4 bases short, with 12 bases between. The CDR3 sequence is 15 residues long. CDR3 region: CASSYSTGTIETQYF. CDR3 DNA sequence: TGTGCCAGCAGTTACTCGACCGGAACAATAGAGACCCAGTACTTC.

V gene TRBV7-9 combines with J gene TRBJ2-7; D may be TRBD1 (6 bases). The CDR3 is 14 residues long. Germline V gives CDR1 SEHNR, CDR2 FQNEAQ (reference sequence). V gave up 5 bases and J gave up 6 bases, with 17 bases separating them. In DNA form, the CDR3 reads TGTGCCAGCAGCCCCCCGGCAGGGGCGTTCGAGCAGTACTTC. Translation gives CASSPPAGAFEQYF.

The sample holds many counts of this clonotype. This chain joins TRBV12-5 and TRBJ2-3; 9 positions agree with TRBD1. Trimming removed 1 base from V and 1 base from J; junction bases left unmatched: 0. The CDR3 loop spans 15 amino acids. Germline-derived CDR1 and CDR2 are LGHNT and FRNRAP. CDR3 protein: CASGLGTGGTDTQYF. The CDR3 region has the DNA TGTGCTAGTGGTTTGGGGACAGGGGGCACAGATACGCAGTATTTT. Supplemented by reference TRBV12-5 and TRBJ2-3, the full variable domain reads DARVTQTPRHKVTEMGQEVTMRCQPILGHNTVFWYRQTMMQGLELLAYFRNRAPLDDSGMPKDRFSAEMPDATLATLKIQPSEPRDSAVYFCASGLGTGGTDTQYFGPGTRLTVL.

This clonotype was recorded at least ten times. The gene calls are TRBV12-3 or TRBV12-4 and TRBJ2-3; D tentatively fits TRBD1 or TRBD2 (6 bases each). V was pared by 7 bases and J by 3 bases, with 14 bases between. The CDR3 contains 14 residues. CDR3 amino acids: CASTEGGRTDTQYF. In DNA, the CDR3 is TGTGCCAGCACCGAAGGGGGGAGGACAGATACGCAGTATTTT.

This clonotype was seen repeatedly, ten times or more. The CDR3: CASSNTGGAQGYEQYF. For the CDR3, the DNA is TGTGCCAGCAGTAATACGGGGGGGGCCCAGGGCTACGAGCAGTACTTC. The chain has TRBV28 and TRBJ2-7, with 8 bases identical to TRBD2. V was pared by 5 bases and J by 3 bases, with 12 bases of the junction left unmatched. The length of the CDR3 is 16 residues. CDR1 is MDHEN and CDR2 is SYDVKM in the germline V gene.

This clonotype has ten or more counts. The DNA of the CDR3 is TGTGCCAGCAGTTTATGGGACAGGGACTCACCCCTCCACTTT. Amino acids: CASSLWDRDSPLHF. The chain combines TRBV27 with TRBJ1-6; 9 nucleotides line up with TRBD1. Germline V gene sequence: CDR1 MNHEY, CDR2 SMNVEV (reference sequence). V was pared by 1 base and J by 10 bases, with 2 bases of the junction left unmatched. This CDR3 spans 14 amino acids.

Ten or more counts support this clonotype. This sequence joins TRBV29-1 and TRBJ2-4; unclear D gene. Between the trimmed V and J ends, which lost 2 bases and 0 bases, there was a span of 5 bases. Germline CDR1 reads SQVTM; CDR2 reads ANQGSEA. This CDR3 comprises 13 residues. The CDR3 region has the DNA TGCAGCGTTGAATCCGTAGCCAAAAACATTCAGTACTTC. Translating it yields CSVESVAKNIQYF.

This clonotype was seen at least ten times. The V gene is TRBV4-2, the J gene TRBJ2-1; D is possibly TRBD2 (7 bases). The CDR3 loop spans 15 amino acids. Germline-derived CDR1 and CDR2 are LGHNA and YNFKEQ. Trimming stripped 3 bases from V and 5 bases from J, with 14 bases between. In nucleotides, the CDR3 is TGTGCCAGCAGCCACGAAGTCGGGGGGCACAATGAGCAGTTCTTC. This translates into CASSHEVGGHNEQFF.

V is TRBV10-3 and J is TRBJ2-3; 8 bases align to TRBD1. Trimming cost V 2 bases and J 6 bases; bases outside gene matches: 7. This CDR3 comprises 15 residues. Germline CDR1 ENHRY, CDR2 SYGVKD. CDR3 region: CAISEPGQGGDTQYF. The CDR3 bases are TGTGCCATCAGTGAGCCTGGACAGGGTGGGGATACGCAGTATTTT.

This clonotype was recorded many times. V and J are TRBV6-2 or TRBV6-3 and TRBJ2-7, with D perhaps matching TRBD1 or TRBD2 (7 bases each). The V and J ends lost 7 bases and 2 bases respectively, with 15 bases between them. CDR1 and CDR2 from the germline V gene are MNHEY and SVGEGT. There are 14 residues in the CDR3. The CDR3 sequence is CASIRDSGTYEQYV. CDR3 in DNA: TGTGCCAGCATCCGGGACAGCGGGACCTACGAGCAGTACGTC.

This clonotype was recorded at least ten times. In DNA form, the CDR3 reads TGTGCCAGCAGCTTAGTAGGGCCTGGGGCCAACGTCCTGACTTTC. This translates into CASSLVGPGANVLTF. The rearrangement joins TRBV11-3 to TRBJ2-6, with unresolved D. The CDR3 totals 15 residues. Trimming cost V 1 base and J 2 bases, with 6 bases left between them. Germline CDR1 is SGHNT and CDR2 is YENEEA.

This clonotype has at least ten counts. The chain recombines TRBV28 with TRBJ2-3, with D uncertain. The CDR3 covers 12 residues. Germline values: CDR1 MDHEN, CDR2 SYDVKM. CDR3 DNA: TGTGTCATCAGTACTAGCACAGATACGCAGTATTTT. It encodes CVISTSTDTQYF.

This clonotype was seen only a few times. The V call is TRBV4-1, the J call TRBJ1-2; D is perhaps TRBD1 (5 bases). Germline values: CDR1 MGHRA, CDR2 YSYEKL. The CDR3 has 13 residues. Trimming took 0 bases from V and 12 from J, leaving 14 bases between them. CDR3 region: CASSQERQNGDTF. In DNA form, the CDR3 reads TGCGCCAGCAGCCAAGAGAGACAGAATGGGGACACCTTC.

This chain connects TRBV27 to TRBJ2-7, with 7 positions matching TRBD2. This CDR3 comprises 15 residues. The ends lost 5 bases at V and 7 bases at J; junction bases unmatched: 14. Looked up from germline, CDR1 is MNHEY and CDR2 is SMNVEV (reference sequence). CDR3 sequence reads: CASSPLAGEVREQYF. The CDR3 nucleotides are TGTGCCAGCAGTCCCCTGGCGGGAGAGGTAAGAGAGCAGTACTTC.

The chain joins TRBV28 to TRBJ1-5, with 7 bases aligning to TRBD1. Germline-derived CDR1 and CDR2 are MDHEN and SYDVKM. This CDR3 comprises 15 residues. V lost 6 bases, J lost 3 bases, and 8 bases stayed unmatched. The CDR3 spells CASRPGQAHNQPQHF. In DNA form, the CDR3 reads TGTGCCAGCAGACCTGGACAGGCCCACAATCAGCCCCAGCATTTT.

This clonotype was counted many times. This chain connects TRBV4-2 to TRBJ1-5, with TRBD1 as a possible D gene (6 bases). The CDR3 length is 14 residues. The germline CDR1 and CDR2 sequences are LGHNA and YNFKEQ. The V and J ends lost 4 bases and 6 bases respectively, with 13 bases between them. CDR3: CASSRGGASQPQHF. The CDR3 nucleotides read TGTGCCAGCAGCCGAGGGGGGGCGAGTCAGCCCCAGCATTTT.

The genes are TRBV7-6 and TRBJ2-1; D may correspond to TRBD1 or TRBD2 (5 bases each). This CDR3 has 17 residues. Germline CDR1 reads SGHVS; CDR2 reads FNYEAQ. V was pared by 2 bases and J by 0 bases, with 14 bases between. The CDR3 region is CASSLRSGPSSYNEQFF. CDR3 DNA sequence: TGTGCCAGCAGCTTAAGGTCGGGACCAAGCTCCTACAATGAGCAGTTCTTC.

Many counts were recorded for this clonotype. This chain uses TRBV4-3 with TRBJ2-6; 7 positions agree with TRBD2. The CDR3 is 17 amino acids. From germline, CDR1 is LGHNA and CDR2 YSLEER. The trim removed 0 bases at V and 4 bases at J, leaving 6 bases unmatched. The chain's CDR3 is CASSQDGRGTGANVLTF. The DNA for the CDR3 is TGCGCCAGCAGCCAAGACGGGCGGGGGACCGGGGCCAACGTCCTGACTTTC.

In this sample, this clonotype turned up a few times. The gene calls are TRBV6-2 or TRBV6-3 and TRBJ1-1; D gene uncertain. CDR1 is MNHEY, CDR2 SVGEGT, per germline. Between the trimmed V and J ends, which lost 6 bases and 1 base, there was a span of 12 bases. This CDR3 has 14 residues. The CDR3 nucleotides read TGTGCCAGCAGCCGTGGGCCTACGAACACTGAAGCTTTCTTT. Amino acids: CASSRGPTNTEAFF.